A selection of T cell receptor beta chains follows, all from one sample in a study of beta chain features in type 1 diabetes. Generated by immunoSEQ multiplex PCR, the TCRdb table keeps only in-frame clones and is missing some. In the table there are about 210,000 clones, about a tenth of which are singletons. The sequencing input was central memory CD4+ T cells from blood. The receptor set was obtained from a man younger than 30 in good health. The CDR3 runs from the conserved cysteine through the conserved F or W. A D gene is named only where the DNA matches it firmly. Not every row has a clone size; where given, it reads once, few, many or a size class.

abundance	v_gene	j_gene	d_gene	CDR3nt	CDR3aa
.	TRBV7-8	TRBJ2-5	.	TGTGCCAGCAGCCCGGGTGGGGCTCAAGAGACCCAGTACTTC	CASSPGGAQETQYF
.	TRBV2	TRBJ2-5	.	TGTGCCAGCAGTGCCACAGGGAGTTTGGGAGAGACCCAGTACTTC	CASSATGSLGETQYF
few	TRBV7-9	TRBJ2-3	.	TGTGCCAGCAGCTTAGCGGAATCGGTATCCACAGATACGCAGTATTTT	CASSLAESVSTDTQYF
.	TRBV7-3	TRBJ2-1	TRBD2	TGTGCCAGCAACGGGAGGTCCTACAATGAGCAGTTCTTC	CASNGRSYNEQFF
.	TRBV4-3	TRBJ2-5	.	TGCGCCAGCAGCCGACTTCCCGGGGAGACCCAGTACTTC	CASSRLPGETQYF
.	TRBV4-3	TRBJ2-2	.	TGCGCCAGCAGCCTTGACCCACGGGCATCCACCGGGGAGCTGTTTTTT	CASSLDPRASTGELFF
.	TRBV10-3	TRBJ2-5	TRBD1	TGTGCCATCAGTGGTAAAGGGGGCGAAGAGACCCAGTACTTC	CAISGKGGEETQYF
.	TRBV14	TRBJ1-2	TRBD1	TGTGCCAGCAGCCATAGATTCACCGGGACAGGGGGCTATGGCTACACCTTC	CASSHRFTGTGGYGYTF
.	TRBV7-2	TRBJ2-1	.	TGTGCCAGCAGCTTAGGAACGCAAAATGAGCAGTTCTTC	CASSLGTQNEQFF
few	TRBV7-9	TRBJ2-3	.	TGTGCCAGCAGCCCGACGGGAGATACGCAGTATTTT	CASSPTGDTQYF
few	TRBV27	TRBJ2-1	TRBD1	TGTGCCAGCAGCCCTATACGGGACAGGGTGTTTGAGCAGTTCTTC	CASSPIRDRVFEQFF
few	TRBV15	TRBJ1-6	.	TGTGCCACCAGCATGGGGGGCGGGCATTCACCCCTCCACTTT	CATSMGGGHSPLHF
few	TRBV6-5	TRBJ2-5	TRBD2	TGTGCCAGCAGTTACTCCGCGGGAGGTACGCCAGAGACCCAGTACTTC	CASSYSAGGTPETQYF
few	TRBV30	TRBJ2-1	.	TGTGCCTGGAGTCGTAGCGGAGGCTACAATGAGCAGTTCTTC	CAWSRSGGYNEQFF
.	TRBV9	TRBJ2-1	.	TGTGCCAGCAGCCCGACTAGACTCAATGAGCAGTTCTTC	CASSPTRLNEQFF
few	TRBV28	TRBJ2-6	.	TGTGCCAGCAGTTTCCGGATCTCTGGGGCCAACGTCCTGACTTTC	CASSFRISGANVLTF
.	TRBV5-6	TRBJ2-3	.	TGTGCCAGCAGCCCCTTTTCTGGGGACACAGATACGCAGTATTTT	CASSPFSGDTDTQYF
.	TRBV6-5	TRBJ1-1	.	TGTGCCAGCAGTTCGGGGGGCACTGAAGCTTTCTTT	CASSSGGTEAFF
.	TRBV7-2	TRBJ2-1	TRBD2	TGTGCCAGCAGCTGGAACAGCGGGAGGACAAATGAGCAGTTCTTC	CASSWNSGRTNEQFF
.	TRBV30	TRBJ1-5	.	TGTGCCTGGGCGGTGGGCAATCAGCCCCAGCATTTT	CAWAVGNQPQHF
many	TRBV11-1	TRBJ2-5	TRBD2	TGTGCCAGCAGCACTCTAGGGGAGGGCGCTCCCCAAGAGACCCAGTACTTC	CASSTLGEGAPQETQYF
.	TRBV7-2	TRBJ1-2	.	TGTGCCAGCAGCTTAAGGGACACTAACCATGGCTACACCTTC	CASSLRDTNHGYTF
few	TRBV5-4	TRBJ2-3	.	TGTGCCAGCAGCACCGACAGCACAGATACGCAGTATTTT	CASSTDSTDTQYF
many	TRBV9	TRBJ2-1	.	TGTGCCAGCAGCGTAGCCTCCAGTTCCTACAATGAGCAGTTCTTC	CASSVASSSYNEQFF
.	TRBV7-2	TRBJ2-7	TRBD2	TGTGCCAGCAGCAGGGAGAGCGGGATAAGCTCCTACGAGCAGTACTTC	CASSRESGISSYEQYF
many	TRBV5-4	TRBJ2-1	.	TGTGCCAGCAGCGCCGACCGGGCCTACGGAGAGCAGTTCTTC	CASSADRAYGEQFF
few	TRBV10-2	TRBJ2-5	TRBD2	TGCGCCAGCACCAGGACTAGCGGGAGGGGCGAGACCCAGTACTTC	CASTRTSGRGETQYF
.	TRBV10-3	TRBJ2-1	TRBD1	TGTGCCATCAGTGCCGGACAGGGCACCTACAATGAGCAGTTCTTC	CAISAGQGTYNEQFF
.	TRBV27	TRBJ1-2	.	TGTGCCAGCAGTCAAGGGCGGCGGGCTCTGCTAGGCTACACCTTC	CASSQGRRALLGYTF
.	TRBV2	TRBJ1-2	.	TGTGCCAGCAGCCTGACAGTGTATGGCTACACCTTC	CASSLTVYGYTF
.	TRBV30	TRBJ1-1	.	TGTGCCTGGAGTGTAGACAGGCGATTTGAAGCTTTCTTT	CAWSVDRRFEAFF
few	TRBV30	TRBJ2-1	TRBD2	TGTGCCTGGAGTAGTGGACTAGATGGGCAGTTCTTC	CAWSSGLDGQFF
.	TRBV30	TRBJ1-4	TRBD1	TGTGCCTGGAGGGCTACAGGGGGTAATGAAAAACTGTTTTTT	CAWRATGGNEKLFF
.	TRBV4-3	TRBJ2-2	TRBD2	TGCGCCAGCAGCCATGGTCTAGCGGGCGCCGGGGAGCTGTTTTTT	CASSHGLAGAGELFF
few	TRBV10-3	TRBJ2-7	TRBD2	TGTGCCATCAGCGGACTAGCGGGACTAAACTCCTACGAGCAGTACTTC	CAISGLAGLNSYEQYF